These 24 T cell receptor beta chains originate from one sample sequenced in a study of PD-1 blockade in classical Hodgkin lymphoma (dated by TCRdb to about 2020). The intended sense of this specimen's time point label: cycle 4 day 1 (C4D1), after less than 7 weeks of nivolumab. Every trial patient had relapsed after autologous stem cell transplantation, and cohorts A, B and C differed in prior brentuximab vedotin exposure. Library creation used the immunoSEQ multiplex PCR assay. This is the immuneACCESS table as TCRdb keeps it, with only in-frame sequences that have V and J called. A part of the clones is gone; compared with another copy, unresolved V genes explain less than half, and the rest is unexplained. Recorded for this sample are about 28,000 clones; around 80% of them occurred a single time. 15% to 20% of the sample is held by the ten biggest clonotypes. Material: peripheral blood mononuclear cells (PBMCs), obtained before the fourth cycle of nivolumab. The receptors shown here come from a human donor with classical Hodgkin lymphoma.

This clone was recorded once. This chain links TRBV6-1 with TRBJ1-5, with a possible D match to TRBD1 (6 bases). The CDR3 has 14 amino acids. In germline, CDR1 is MNHNS, CDR2 SASEGT. The V end lost 6 bases, the J end lost 3 bases, and 12 bases lay between the germline ends. The CDR3 loop is CASSRGGYNQPQHF. As DNA, the CDR3 is TGTGCCAGCAGCCGAGGGGGTTACAATCAGCCCCAGCATTTT.

The CDR3 loop reads CASSEGQGSQPQHF. CDR3 nucleotides: TGTGCCAGCAGTGAGGGACAGGGTAGTCAGCCCCAGCATTTT. The chain links TRBV6-1 to TRBJ1-5, with 9 nucleotides matching TRBD1. V was clipped by 3 bases and J by 6 bases; unmatched bases: 3. The germline V gene has CDR1 MNHNS and CDR2 SASEGT. The CDR3 is made up of 14 amino acids.

This sequence joins TRBV2 and TRBJ2-3, with D tentatively TRBD2 (6 bases). Germline assignment: CDR1 SNHLY and CDR2 FYNNEI. CDR3 size: 15 residues. The V gene lost 0 bases and the J gene lost 0 bases, with 7 bases spanning the gap. This CDR3 reads CASSEARGSTDTQYF. CDR3 coding DNA: TGTGCCAGCAGTGAAGCGCGGGGAAGCACAGATACGCAGTATTTT.

V is TRBV7-3 and J is TRBJ2-2; 8 nucleotides align to TRBD1. CDR1 is SGHTA, CDR2 FQGTGA, per germline. The V segment lost 2 bases and the J segment 1 base; nucleotides outside the gene matches: 6. The CDR3 runs 17 residues. The CDR3 reads CASSLSGGTGNTGELFF. The CDR3, as DNA: TGTGCCAGCAGCTTATCTGGGGGGACAGGGAACACCGGGGAGCTGTTTTTT.

The rearrangement uses TRBV28 and TRBJ2-3; 7 bases match TRBD1. This CDR3 has 16 residues. Germline V gene sequence: CDR1 MDHEN, CDR2 SYDVKM. With V trimmed by 4 bases and J by 4 bases, 11 bases remained unmatched. This CDR3 reads CASSSPTGAASDTQYF. In DNA, the CDR3 is TGTGCCAGCAGTTCACCTACAGGGGCAGCGTCAGATACGCAGTATTTT.

On this clone itself: Its ends do not fully match the called genes, so a read error is possible. The chain uses TRBV6-1 and TRBJ2-7; 7 bases match TRBD2. CDR1 MNHNS and CDR2 SASEGT come from the germline V gene. The CDR3 covers 14 residues. CDR3 amino acids: CASSVLAEWNIVDF. Written as DNA, the CDR3 is TGTGCCAGCAGTGTTCTAGCGGAGTGGAATATTGTGGACTTC.

The chain links TRBV10-3 to TRBJ2-6, with D unclear. V lost 5 bases and J lost 2, with 4 bases in between. Germline assignment: CDR1 ENHRY and CDR2 SYGVKD. There are 13 residues in the CDR3. For the CDR3, the DNA is TGTGCCATCAGTCAGACTGGGGCCAACGTCCTGACTTTC. Protein product: CAISQTGANVLTF.

The chain links TRBV6-5 to TRBJ1-5; D is perhaps TRBD1 (5 bases). Germline V lookup: CDR1 MNHEY, CDR2 SVGAGI. Between the trimmed V and J ends, which lost 6 bases and 0 bases, there was a span of 9 bases. CDR3 size: 14 residues. The CDR3 here is CASSPDNSNQPQHF. As DNA, the CDR3 is TGTGCCAGCAGCCCGGACAATAGCAATCAGCCCCAGCATTTT.

This sequence joins TRBV9 and TRBJ2-7, with TRBD2 matching 7 bases. The germline V gene has CDR1 SGDLS and CDR2 YYNGEE. The V segment lost 3 bases and the J segment 7 bases; nucleotides outside the gene matches: 10. The CDR3 loop spans 14 amino acids. The CDR3 loop reads CASSEGRGNWEQYF. CDR3 coding DNA: TGTGCCAGCAGCGAGGGGAGGGGAAATTGGGAGCAGTACTTC.

The chain links TRBV19 to TRBJ1-5; D is uncertain. The ends were cut back, 6 bases at V and 0 bases at J, with 9 bases in the middle. The CDR3 covers 14 residues. Germline V gene lookup returns CDR1 LNHDA and CDR2 SQIVND (reference sequence). The CDR3 bases are TGTGCCAGTAGCCCGACGGGTAGCAATCAGCCCCAGCATTTT. Translation: CASSPTGSNQPQHF.

V gene TRBV5-1 combines with J gene TRBJ2-6, with 12 positions matching TRBD2. V lost 5 bases, J lost 4 bases, and 10 bases stayed unmatched. The CDR3 loop spans 18 amino acids. Germline CDR1 is SGHRS and CDR2 is YFSETQ. The DNA of the CDR3 is TGCGCCAGCAGATCGTGGCTAGCGGGAGGGCTAGGGGCCAACGTCCTGACTTTC. Its translation: CASRSWLAGGLGANVLTF.

V gene TRBV9 combines with J gene TRBJ1-3; 7 bases are shared with TRBD1. Germline-derived CDR1 and CDR2 are SGDLS and YYNGEE. This CDR3 region has 14 residues. With V trimmed by 4 bases and J by 2 bases, 3 bases remained unmatched. Here the CDR3 reads CASSPRGTGNTIYF. Here the CDR3 DNA reads TGTGCCAGCAGCCCCAGGGGGACTGGAAACACCATATATTTT. The full variable domain, completed using reference TRBV9 and TRBJ1-3, is DSGVTQTPKHLITATGQRVTLRCSPRSGDLSVYWYQQSLDQGLQFLIQYYNGEERAKGNILERFSAQQFPDLHSELNLSSLELGDSALYFCASSPRGTGNTIYFGEGSWLTVV.

V gene TRBV5-1 combines with J gene TRBJ2-3, with 9 bases fitting TRBD2. Germline V gene sequence: CDR1 SGHRS, CDR2 YFSETQ. The ends lost 0 bases at V and 5 bases at J; junction bases unmatched: 7. There are 16 residues in the CDR3. DNA of the CDR3: TGCGCCAGCAGCTTGGCGGTAGCGGGAGCGGTAGATACGCAGTATTTT. Translated, it gives CASSLAVAGAVDTQYF.

Points on this clone: This CDR3 is also generated by other DNA sequences in the sample. The chain links TRBV9 to TRBJ2-2; the D is unclear. The germline V gene encodes CDR1 SGDLS and CDR2 YYNGEE. V was pared by 4 bases and J by 2 bases, with 3 bases between. The CDR3 consists of 12 residues. CDR3 amino acids: CASSPNTGELFF. Written as DNA, the CDR3 is TGTGCCAGCAGCCCCAACACCGGGGAGCTGTTTTTT. Filled out from reference TRBV9 and TRBJ2-2, the complete variable domain reads DSGVTQTPKHLITATGQRVTLRCSPRSGDLSVYWYQQSLDQGLQFLIQYYNGEERAKGNILERFSAQQFPDLHSELNLSSLELGDSALYFCASSPNTGELFFGEGSRLTVL.

This clone has only a few counts. J is TRBJ2-1 and V is TRBV30, with D maybe TRBD2 (5 bases). Deletions cut 0 bases from V and 8 bases from J, with 8 bases between. CDR1 and CDR2 (germline): GTSNPN, SVGIG (reference sequence). The CDR3 spans 12 residues. The CDR3 here is CAWSVAAYEQFF. CDR3 DNA: TGTGCCTGGAGTGTAGCGGCGTATGAGCAGTTCTTC.

This rearrangement joins TRBV7-8 to TRBJ2-7; no firm D call. Trimming took 1 base from V and 5 from J, leaving 9 bases between them. The CDR3 length is 13 residues. Looked up from germline, CDR1 is SGHVS and CDR2 is FQNEAQ. CDR3 in amino acids: CASSLDTRDEQYF. The DNA for the CDR3 is TGTGCCAGCAGCTTAGACACTCGGGACGAGCAGTACTTC. Filled out from reference TRBV7-8 and TRBJ2-7, the complete variable domain reads GAGVSQSPRYKVAKRGQDVALRCDPISGHVSLFWYQQALGQGPEFLTYFQNEAQLDKSGLPSDRFFAERPEGSVSTLKIQRTQQEDSAVYLCASSLDTRDEQYFGPGTRLTVT.

This clone was detected a few times. J is TRBJ1-1 and V is TRBV29-1; D is possibly TRBD1 (5 bases). Trimming shortened V by 4 bases and J by 1 base, and 7 bases separated the two germline ends. Germline CDR1 and CDR2: SQVTM and ANQGSEA. The CDR3 contains 12 residues. The CDR3 DNA reads as TGCAGCGTTGGGACACCGAACACTGAAGCTTTCTTT. Amino acid sequence: CSVGTPNTEAFF. Combining the CDR3 with reference TRBV29-1 and TRBJ1-1 gives the whole variable domain SAVISQKPSRDICQRGTSLTIQCQVDSQVTMMFWYRQQPGQSLTLIATANQGSEATYESGFVIDKFPISRPNLTFSTLTVSNMSPEDSSIYLCSVGTPNTEAFFGQGTRLTVV.

The CDR3 nucleotides read TGTGCCAGCAGCCTTGCATTGAACACTGAAGCTTTCTTT. Protein product: CASSLALNTEAFF. The rearrangement links TRBV6-1 to TRBJ1-1, with D unclear. V was trimmed by 6 bases and J by 0 bases, leaving 8 bases between them. The CDR3 covers 13 residues. The germline V gene has CDR1 MNHNS and CDR2 SASEGT.

This sequence joins TRBV19 and TRBJ2-3; maybe TRBD2 (6 bases). V lost 5 bases to trimming and J lost 6 bases, with 18 bases between them. This CDR3 contains 15 residues. Germline CDR1 is LNHDA and CDR2 is SQIVND (reference sequence). CDR3 sequence reads: CASSRQSGSGDTQYF. DNA for the CDR3: TGTGCCAGTAGTCGTCAATCCGGGAGCGGTGATACGCAGTATTTT.

The chain recombines TRBV6-5 with TRBJ2-1; 11 bases map to TRBD2. V was clipped by 6 bases and J by 9 bases; unmatched bases: 7. CDR1 and CDR2 from the germline V gene are MNHEY and SVGAGI. This CDR3 has 14 amino acids. The CDR3 region has the DNA TGTGCCAGCAGAGAGACTAGCGGGATCTTTGAGCAGTTCTTC. It specifies CASRETSGIFEQFF.

The V call is TRBV7-9, the J call TRBJ1-4; 7 positions agree with TRBD1. The CDR3 has 17 residues. Germline CDR1 and CDR2: SEHNR and FQNEAQ (reference sequence). The trim removed 2 bases at V and 5 bases at J, leaving 11 bases unmatched. CDR3 in DNA: TGTGCCAGCAGCTTACTCAAAACGGGACAGTCCAATGAAAAACTGTTTTTT. Translated, it gives CASSLLKTGQSNEKLFF.

This sequence joins TRBV28 and TRBJ2-1; D gene unclear. This CDR3 has 16 residues. V lost 3 bases, J lost 6 bases, and 18 bases lay in between. The V gene's germline CDR1 is MDHEN and CDR2 SYDVKM. CDR3: CASSFFWLGSLNEQFF. DNA of the CDR3: TGTGCCAGCAGTTTTTTTTGGCTAGGCTCCCTCAATGAGCAGTTCTTC.

The gene calls are TRBV6-5 and TRBJ1-3; D possibly corresponds to TRBD1 (6 bases). Trimming shortened V by 10 bases and J by 0 bases, and 13 bases separated the two germline ends. The CDR3 has 14 amino acids. The germline gives CDR1 MNHEY, CDR2 SVGAGI. The DNA for the CDR3 is TGTGCCACCAGAAAGGGGGGCTCTGGAAACACCATATATTTT. This sequence encodes CATRKGGSGNTIYF.

The gene calls are TRBV6-1 and TRBJ1-1, with D uncertain. Germline V gives CDR1 MNHNS, CDR2 SASEGT. V lost 5 bases to trimming and J lost 0 bases, with 10 bases between them. This CDR3 region has 14 residues. The CDR3 is CASSTANMNTEAFF. CDR3 DNA sequence: TGTGCCAGCAGTACCGCTAACATGAACACTGAAGCTTTCTTT.